Below are 17 T cell receptor beta chains sequenced from a single sample in a study of cytomegalovirus exposure and HLA in healthy donors. Some clones are missing from TCRdb's copy, which holds only in-frame ones; the method was immunoSEQ multiplex PCR. Here the sample spans under 250,000 clones, approximately 87% being singletons. Sequenced sample: PBMCs. The receptors derive from a woman between 18 and 29 years old in good health and CMV-seronegative.

V is TRBV2 and J is TRBJ2-2, with a tentative D call TRBD2 (6 bases). Germline V lookup: CDR1 SNHLY, CDR2 FYNNEI. Between the trimmed V and J ends, which lost 6 bases and 1 base, there was a span of 12 bases. There are 15 residues in the CDR3. The CDR3 DNA is TGTGCCAGCAGCCTTGCGGGATTGAACACCGGGGAGCTGTTTTTT. Residues: CASSLAGLNTGELFF.

The chain couples TRBV5-1 to TRBJ2-7; TRBD1 matches 10 bases. This CDR3 spans 15 amino acids. Germline assignment: CDR1 SGHRS and CDR2 YFSETQ. With 4 bases clipped from V and 3 bases from J, the junction kept 7 bases outside the gene matches. The CDR3 spells CASSRETGGFYEQYF. CDR3 sequence (DNA): TGCGCCAGCAGCCGAGAGACAGGGGGCTTCTACGAGCAGTACTTC.

This clone occurred once. The chain has TRBV5-1 and TRBJ2-7, with 9 positions matching TRBD2. This CDR3 is built from 14 residues. V shed 5 bases and J 6 bases; nucleotides not matched to a gene: 9. CDR1 SGHRS and CDR2 YFSETQ come from the germline V gene. CDR3 sequence reads: CASRKREASGEQYF. The CDR3 DNA reads TGCGCCAGCAGAAAGCGGGAGGCGTCGGGCGAGCAGTACTTC.

V usage is TRBV5-1 and J usage is TRBJ2-5; 9 bases agree with TRBD1. J lost 2 bases, V lost 4 bases, and 6 bases had no gene match. This CDR3 spans 15 amino acids. CDR1 is SGHRS, CDR2 YFSETQ, per germline. CDR3 nucleotide sequence: TGCGCCAGCAGCACCCCCGGGACAGGGCAAGAGACCCAGTACTTC. This sequence encodes CASSTPGTGQETQYF.

This rearrangement joins TRBV27 to TRBJ2-1, with TRBD1 matching 7 bases. Germline values: CDR1 MNHEY, CDR2 SMNVEV (reference sequence). This CDR3 is built from 15 residues. The V gene end was trimmed by 5 bases and the J gene end by 4 bases; junction bases not matched to a gene: 8. The CDR3 region has the DNA TGTGCCAGCAGTCCACAGGGGAATCTTTACAATGAGCAGTTCTTC. Amino acids: CASSPQGNLYNEQFF.

On this clone itself: Other DNA sequences in the same sample also yield this CDR3. The J gene is TRBJ2-7, the V gene TRBV27; D unclear. The CDR3 runs 11 residues. Trimming left V 0 bases short and J 7 bases short, with 4 bases between. Per the germline V gene, CDR1 is MNHEY and CDR2 is SMNVEV (reference sequence). CDR3 loop: CASSLSREQYF. CDR3 DNA sequence: TGTGCCAGCAGTTTATCTAGGGAGCAGTACTTC.

J is TRBJ2-2 and V is TRBV6-5, with TRBD1 identical over 9 bases. CDR1 is MNHEY and CDR2 is SVGAGI in the germline V gene. Trimming cost V 7 bases and J 7 bases; bases outside gene matches: 7. CDR3 length: 14 amino acids. This CDR3 reads CASKGTGLDGELFF. The CDR3 DNA reads TGTGCCAGCAAGGGGACAGGGCTGGACGGGGAGCTGTTTTTT.

V and J are TRBV4-1 and TRBJ1-1, with D perhaps TRBD1 (5 bases). This CDR3 is 14 amino acids long. From germline, CDR1 is MGHRA and CDR2 YSYEKL. V shed 2 bases and J shed 0 bases, with 7 bases lying between them. The CDR3 here is CASSQWGLNTEAFF. Here the CDR3 DNA reads TGCGCCAGCAGCCAATGGGGCCTGAACACTGAAGCTTTCTTT.

The J gene is TRBJ2-7, the V gene TRBV15; unclear D gene. The CDR3 runs 16 residues. Per germline, CDR1 LNHNV and CDR2 YYDKDF (reference sequence). V gave up 1 base and J gave up 1 base, with 14 bases separating them. In DNA, the CDR3 is TGTGCCACCAGCAGAGGTCAAAGGGTGGAGTCCTACGAGCAGTACTTC. It is translated as CATSRGQRVESYEQYF.

The genes are TRBV9 and TRBJ2-1, with a possible D match to TRBD2 (5 bases). Between the trimmed V and J ends, which lost 2 bases and 3 bases, there was a span of 6 bases. The CDR3 covers 13 residues. The V gene's germline CDR1 is SGDLS and CDR2 YYNGEE. CDR3 amino acids: CASSVGDYNEQFF. The CDR3 DNA reads as TGTGCCAGCAGCGTCGGGGACTACAATGAGCAGTTCTTC.

This chain joins TRBV30 and TRBJ1-4, with D uncertain. Germline V gene data show CDR1 as GTSNPN and CDR2 as SVGIG (reference sequence). Deletions cut 2 bases from V and 0 bases from J, with 7 bases between. There are 14 residues in the CDR3. The CDR3 protein is CAWSQLATNEKLFF. The DNA of the CDR3 is TGTGCCTGGAGTCAATTAGCAACTAATGAAAAACTGTTTTTT.

V is TRBV7-2 and J is TRBJ1-2; 8 bases map to TRBD1. Germline-derived CDR1 and CDR2 are SGHTA and FQGNSA. The CDR3 has 13 residues. V gave up 5 bases and J gave up 4 bases; unmatched junction bases: 3. CDR3 in amino acids: CASSLDRVYGYTF. CDR3 nucleotides: TGTGCCAGCAGCCTGGACAGGGTCTATGGCTACACCTTC.

This clone was counted many times. This sequence joins TRBV27 and TRBJ1-2; TRBD1 agrees at 12 bases. Unmatched junction bases numbered 4, after V lost 5 bases and J lost 3 bases. The germline CDR1 and CDR2 sequences are MNHEY and SMNVEV (reference sequence). This CDR3 spans 15 amino acids. CDR3 bases: TGTGCCAGCAGTCTGGGGACAGGGGGCTACTATGGCTACACCTTC. It translates to CASSLGTGGYYGYTF.

There are a few counts of this clone. V and J are TRBV7-6 and TRBJ2-1, with D unresolved. The CDR3 totals 15 residues. Deletions cut 1 base from V and 5 bases from J, with 12 bases between. Germline V gives CDR1 SGHVS, CDR2 FNYEAQ. CDR3 in amino acids: CASSLVFVANNEQFF. Here the CDR3 DNA reads TGTGCCAGCAGCTTAGTCTTCGTGGCGAACAATGAGCAGTTCTTC.

J is TRBJ1-6 and V is TRBV6-1; D unclear. V gave up 1 base and J gave up 10 bases, with 20 bases separating them. The CDR3 is 17 residues long. Germline V gene data show CDR1 as MNHNS and CDR2 as SASEGT. The CDR3 here is CASSEGAQAGANSPLHF. In nucleotides, the CDR3 is TGTGCCAGCAGTGAAGGGGCCCAAGCAGGAGCCAACTCACCCCTCCACTTT.

The chain joins TRBV9 to TRBJ2-7; 12 bases agree with TRBD2. The CDR3 loop spans 19 amino acids. V lost 3 bases and J lost 3; bases outside the gene matches: 16. CDR1 is SGDLS, CDR2 YYNGEE, per germline. For the CDR3, the DNA is TGTGCCAGCAGCGGCTCCGGAGGGGCTAGCGGGAGGGGGGACTACGAGCAGTACTTC. It codes for CASSGSGGASGRGDYEQYF.

The CDR3 protein is CASSLGQGINEQFF. The CDR3 nucleotides are TGTGCCAGCAGCCTGGGACAGGGGATCAATGAGCAGTTCTTC. The J gene is TRBJ2-1, the V gene TRBV5-6, with TRBD1 matching 10 bases. The CDR3 has 14 amino acids. Trimming removed 4 bases from V and 6 bases from J; junction bases left unmatched: 4. Germline V lookup: CDR1 SGHDT, CDR2 YYEEEE.